This paragraph reports one TCR beta chain. V was pared by 2 bases and J by 14 bases, with 17 bases of the junction left unmatched. The CDR3 covers 17 residues. Germline V gene data show CDR1 as LGHNA and CDR2 as YSLEER. Here immunoSEQ multiplex PCR was the method, and the copy in TCRdb shows in-frame clones only, minus some. Among 80,000 to 100,000 clones, under 85% were seen once, and the ten largest hold roughly 2.8%. The data derive from a study of radiotherapy plus CTLA-4 blockade in lung cancer. This chain links TRBV4-3 with TRBJ1-4, with 10 bases matching TRBD1. The clonotype originates from a human donor with non-small cell lung cancer who had a partial response to radiotherapy plus ipilimumab. Some clones in this sample may be carry-over from other donors' samples. The sequences come from peripheral blood, collected from a patient treated with radiotherapy plus ipilimumab. The CDR3 spells CASSQLTGGWTGGFLFF. The CDR3 nucleotides read TGCGCCAGCAGCCAACTGACCGGGGGCTGGACAGGGGGTTTCCTGTTTTTT.